One and the same sample provided the 24 T cell receptor beta chains below, sequenced in a study of T cells in Graves' hyperthyroidism and ophthalmopathy. Using RNA transcripts as the source, TCR beta CDR3 regions were amplified. With the HTBI primer set, the TCR CDR3 went through a first round of RT-PCR. MiXCR, applied by TCRdb to the multiplex PCR reads, yields one record per CDR3 protein. The data contain over 400,000 distinct CDR3 sequences, roughly 22% of them singletons. Sequencing was done on a sample of blood. These TCRs come from a woman aged 70-85 years with Graves' ophthalmopathy.

The chain joins TRBV7-3 to TRBJ2-1; tentative D call: TRBD2 (6 bases). Germline V gene sequence: CDR1 SGHTA, CDR2 FQGTGA. The CDR3 length is 14 residues. Trimming cost V 5 bases and J 10 bases, with 18 bases left between them. The DNA of the CDR3 is TGTGCCAGCAGCCCCGGGACTGCTGGGTGGGAGCAGTTCTTC. As protein: CASSPGTAGWEQFF. Supplemented by reference TRBV7-3 and TRBJ2-1, the full variable domain reads GAGVSQTPSNKVTEKGKYVELRCDPISGHTALYWYRQSLGQGPEFLIYFQGTGAADDSGLPNDRFFAVRPEGSVSTLKIQRTERGDSAVYLCASSPGTAGWEQFFGPGTRLTVL.

The gene calls are TRBV5-1 and TRBJ2-2; 10 nucleotides match TRBD1. J gave up 6 bases and V 2 bases, and 1 base lay outside the gene matches. Germline CDR1 is SGHRS and CDR2 is YFSETQ. The CDR3 is 14 amino acids. The chain's CDR3 is CASSFGQGAGELFF. The CDR3 DNA is TGCGCCAGCAGCTTCGGACAGGGGGCCGGGGAGCTGTTTTTT.

Ten or more counts support this clonotype. The rearrangement joins TRBV11-2 to TRBJ1-1; D call uncertain. Trimming pared 5 bases from V and 7 bases from J, leaving 11 bases between. The germline CDR1 and CDR2 sequences are SGHAT and FQNNGV. The CDR3 has 12 amino acids. DNA for the CDR3: TGTGCCAGCAGCCCGAGTACCGTTGAAGCTTTCTTT. It encodes CASSPSTVEAFF.

CDR3 sequence reads: CASSPHTGSKEQYF. The DNA for the CDR3 is TGTGCCAGCAGCCCTCACACAGGGTCGAAGGAGCAGTACTTC. The rearrangement uses TRBV9 and TRBJ2-7; D may be TRBD1 (6 bases). Germline V gene data show CDR1 as SGDLS and CDR2 as YYNGEE. The CDR3 is made up of 14 amino acids. Trimming shortened V by 4 bases and J by 7 bases, and 18 bases separated the two germline ends.

This clonotype was seen more than once but under ten times. Compared with germline, one end of the junction differs, possibly owing to a read error. The chain uses TRBV6-5 and TRBJ1-5; the match to TRBD1 covers 8 bases. The germline CDR1 and CDR2 sequences are MNHEY and SVGAGI. CDR3 length: 15 amino acids. CDR3 sequence (DNA): TGTGCCAGCAGTTCCACAGGGGGTAGCAATCAGCCCCGGCATTTT. It yields the protein CASSSTGGSNQPRHF.

This clonotype was detected ten times or more. The chain uses TRBV2 and TRBJ1-6; TRBD1 matches 7 bases. This CDR3 has 14 residues. Losses at the gene ends were 6 bases for V and 10 bases for J; bases not matched to a gene: 9. Germline CDR1 is SNHLY and CDR2 is FYNNEI. The CDR3 DNA reads TGTGCCAGCAGCGTGGACAGGCAGGCCTCACCCCTCCACTTT. Translation gives CASSVDRQASPLHF.

This clonotype was counted only a few times. The genes are TRBV12-3 or TRBV12-4 and TRBJ1-6, with D possibly being TRBD1 (6 bases). V was clipped by 6 bases and J by 7 bases, with 13 bases between them. The CDR3 sequence is 14 residues long. CDR3 amino acids: CASRLQGYNSPLHF. DNA of the CDR3: TGTGCCAGCAGATTACAGGGTTACAATTCACCCCTCCACTTT.

Only one count was recorded for this clonotype. This chain uses TRBV4-1 with TRBJ2-5; 12 bases are shared with TRBD2. Per the germline V gene, CDR1 is MGHRA and CDR2 is YSYEKL. The CDR3 is made up of 18 amino acids. J was trimmed by 4 bases and V by 4 bases; bases with no gene match: 13. The CDR3 loop is CASSLSLTSGRVRETQYF. As DNA, the CDR3 is TGCGCCAGCAGCCTAAGTCTGACTAGCGGGAGAGTGAGAGAGACCCAGTACTTC.

This clonotype was counted a few times. The rearrangement joins TRBV6-1 to TRBJ2-2; D may be TRBD1 or TRBD2 (6 bases each). V lost 6 bases and J 4 bases, leaving 15 bases between the germline ends. This CDR3 contains 15 residues. Germline assignment: CDR1 MNHNS and CDR2 SASEGT. In DNA, the CDR3 is TGTGCCAGCAGACCCGGGCCGGGGGCCACCGGGGAGCTGTTTTTT. It yields the protein CASRPGPGATGELFF.

Only a few counts were recorded for this clonotype. J is TRBJ2-2 and V is TRBV6-2 or TRBV6-3; D not resolved. V was cut by 0 bases and J by 4 bases, with 6 bases left in between. The CDR3 length is 14 residues. The germline CDR1 and CDR2 sequences are MNHEY and SVGEGT. CDR3 DNA: TGTGCCAGCAGTTACTCGGCGTTCACCGGGGAGCTGTTTTTT. Protein sequence: CASSYSAFTGELFF.

This clonotype was detected a few times. V gene TRBV6-6 combines with J gene TRBJ2-1; the match to TRBD1 covers 8 bases. V shed 2 bases and J 7 bases; nucleotides not matched to a gene: 4. The germline gives CDR1 MNHNY, CDR2 SVGAGI (reference sequence). This CDR3 is 14 amino acids long. The CDR3 sequence: CASSYGQGGNEQFF. CDR3 coding DNA: TGTGCCAGCAGTTACGGACAGGGCGGGAATGAGCAGTTCTTC.

There are many counts of this clonotype. The V gene is TRBV12-3 or TRBV12-4, the J gene TRBJ1-2, with TRBD1 identical over 7 bases. The junction had 4 bases not matched to a gene; V was cut back by 5 bases and J by 4 bases. The CDR3 has 13 amino acids. CDR3 bases: TGTGCCAGCAGTGCGACAGGGATCTATGGCTACACCTTC. This encodes CASSATGIYGYTF.

This clonotype has only a few counts. The chain employs TRBV3-1 and TRBJ2-3, with 13 bases that match TRBD2. Germline V lookup: CDR1 LGHDT, CDR2 YNNKEL (reference sequence). The V segment lost 1 base and the J segment 8 bases; nucleotides outside the gene matches: 3. CDR3 length: 15 amino acids. Written as DNA, the CDR3 is TGTGCCAGCAGCCAAGGGACTAGCGGGAGAGGTACGCAGTATTTT. It specifies CASSQGTSGRGTQYF.

This clonotype was picked up a small number of times. The CDR3 loop reads CASSLALGGGTLYEQYF. In DNA form, the CDR3 reads TGTGCCAGCAGTTTAGCGCTTGGGGGGGGGACTTTATACGAGCAGTACTTC. J is TRBJ2-7 and V is TRBV12-3 or TRBV12-4; 7 bases map to TRBD2. The ends lost 0 bases at V and 4 bases at J; junction bases unmatched: 12. This CDR3 is 17 amino acids long.

The chain has TRBV4-2 and TRBJ2-7; 10 positions agree with TRBD2. The V gene end was trimmed by 0 bases and the J gene end by 2 bases; junction bases not matched to a gene: 10. Per the germline V gene, CDR1 is LGHNA and CDR2 is YNFKEQ. The CDR3 is 18 residues long. CDR3 amino acids: CASSQDEGSSGSTYEQYF. For the CDR3, the DNA is TGTGCCAGCAGCCAAGATGAGGGCTCTAGCGGGAGCACCTACGAGCAGTACTTC.

The table lists this clonotype with a few counts. V usage is TRBV4-1 and J usage is TRBJ1-5; 10 bases line up with TRBD1. The V and J ends lost 5 bases and 2 bases, in that order; junction bases with no gene match: 3. Germline CDR1 MGHRA, CDR2 YSYEKL. This CDR3 comprises 15 residues. As DNA, the CDR3 is TGCGCCAGCAGCGGGGACAGGGGAGGCAATCAGCCCCAGCATTTT. It yields the protein CASSGDRGGNQPQHF.

There are a few counts of this clonotype. The V and J genes are TRBV5-1 and TRBJ2-3; D uncertain. The CDR3 runs 16 residues. V lost 0 bases to trimming and J lost 2 bases, with 13 bases between them. The germline gives CDR1 SGHRS, CDR2 YFSETQ. CDR3 sequence: CASSLAGSKFTDTQYF. As DNA, the CDR3 is TGCGCCAGCAGCTTGGCCGGCAGCAAATTCACAGATACGCAGTATTTT.

This clonotype has only a few counts. The chain carries TRBV20-1 and TRBJ2-5, with D possibly being TRBD1 (5 bases). Germline values: CDR1 DFQATT, CDR2 SNEGSKA (reference sequence). With 3 bases removed from V and 1 base from J, the gap between germline ends came to 12 bases. The CDR3 contains 14 residues. This CDR3 is CSASTGHPQETQYF. DNA of the CDR3: TGCAGTGCTAGTACCGGACACCCCCAAGAGACCCAGTACTTC.

Concerning this clonotype: A much larger clone sits a single nucleotide away, making a read error possible. The genes are TRBV6-2 or TRBV6-3 and TRBJ2-7; D may be TRBD2 (5 bases). Between the trimmed V and J ends, which lost 5 bases and 2 bases, there was a span of 13 bases. Germline V gives CDR1 MNHEY, CDR2 SVGEGT. This CDR3 has 14 amino acids. CDR3 protein: CASSRSARPYEQYF. DNA for the CDR3: TGTGCCAGCAGTCGTAGCGCGAGACCCTACGAGCAGTACTTC.

This clonotype has at least ten counts. The chain links TRBV30 to TRBJ1-1; TRBD1 aligns across 7 bases. This CDR3 is 14 amino acids long. The V and J ends lost 1 base and 2 bases, in that order; junction bases with no gene match: 4. Germline V gene sequence: CDR1 GTSNPN, CDR2 SVGIG (reference sequence). The CDR3 DNA reads as TGTGCCTGGAGTGAGGGACAGTTCAACACTGAAGCTTTCTTT. This codes for CAWSEGQFNTEAFF.

This clonotype was seen only a few times. This chain links TRBV7-2 with TRBJ2-7, with 13 nucleotides matching TRBD2. After removal of 1 base from V and 9 bases from J, the junction contained 9 bases not matched to a gene. The CDR3 spans 16 residues. Germline values: CDR1 SGHTA, CDR2 FQGNSA. For the CDR3, the DNA is TGTGCCAGCAGCTTAGAGGGACTAGCGGGAAGGTTGGGGCAGTACTTC. Translation: CASSLEGLAGRLGQYF.

The chain combines TRBV20-1 with TRBJ2-3, with 10 nucleotides matching TRBD1. The V gene end was trimmed by 0 bases and the J gene end by 3 bases; junction bases not matched to a gene: 9. This CDR3 contains 17 residues. CDR1 and CDR2 (germline): DFQATT, SNEGSKA (reference sequence). CDR3 nucleotides: TGCAGTGCTAGAGATCCATGGACAGGGGGGCGGACAGATACGCAGTATTTT. It codes for CSARDPWTGGRTDTQYF.

The table lists this clonotype with a few counts. The chain couples TRBV6-1 to TRBJ2-7; D possibly corresponds to TRBD2 (6 bases). This CDR3 is built from 12 residues. Trimming took off 7 bases at V and 2 bases at J, with 9 bases between the two ends. Germline CDR1 MNHNS, CDR2 SASEGT. CDR3 protein: CASTGEAYEQYF. The CDR3 nucleotides are TGTGCCAGCACCGGGGAGGCCTACGAGCAGTACTTC.

This clonotype has a single count. In nucleotides, the CDR3 is TGCAGCGTTGGGGCAGGGAATCAGCCCCAGCATTTT. Its translation is CSVGAGNQPQHF. This rearrangement joins TRBV29-1 to TRBJ1-5, with TRBD1 as a possible D gene (5 bases). V lost 4 bases and J lost 4, with 8 bases in between. Germline V CDR1 and CDR2: SQVTM, ANQGSEA. This CDR3 region has 12 residues. The entire variable domain, with the rest obtained from reference TRBV29-1 and TRBJ1-5, is as follows: SAVISQKPSRDICQRGTSLTIQCQVDSQVTMMFWYRQQPGQSLTLIATANQGSEATYESGFVIDKFPISRPNLTFSTLTVSNMSPEDSSIYLCSVGAGNQPQHFGDGTRLSIL.